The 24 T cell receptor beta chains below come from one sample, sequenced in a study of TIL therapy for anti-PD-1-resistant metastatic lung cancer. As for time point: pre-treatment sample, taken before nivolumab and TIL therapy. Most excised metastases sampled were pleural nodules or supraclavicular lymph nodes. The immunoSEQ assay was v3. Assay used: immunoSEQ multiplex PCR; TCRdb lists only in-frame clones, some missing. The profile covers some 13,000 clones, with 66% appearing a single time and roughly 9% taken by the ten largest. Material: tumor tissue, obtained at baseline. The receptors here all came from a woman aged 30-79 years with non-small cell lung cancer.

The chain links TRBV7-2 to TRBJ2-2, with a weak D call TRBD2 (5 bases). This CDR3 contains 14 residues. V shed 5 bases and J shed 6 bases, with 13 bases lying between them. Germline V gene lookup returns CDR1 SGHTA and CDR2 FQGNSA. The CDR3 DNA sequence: TGTGCCAGCAGCGGAGGAAGTAGAGCCGGGGAGCTGTTTTTT. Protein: CASSGGSRAGELFF.

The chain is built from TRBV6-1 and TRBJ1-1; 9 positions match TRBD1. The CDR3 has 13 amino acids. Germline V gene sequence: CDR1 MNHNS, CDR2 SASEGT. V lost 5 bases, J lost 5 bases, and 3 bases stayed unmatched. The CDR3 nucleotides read TGTGCCAGCAGTTGGGACAGGGTAACTGAAGCTTTCTTT. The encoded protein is CASSWDRVTEAFF.

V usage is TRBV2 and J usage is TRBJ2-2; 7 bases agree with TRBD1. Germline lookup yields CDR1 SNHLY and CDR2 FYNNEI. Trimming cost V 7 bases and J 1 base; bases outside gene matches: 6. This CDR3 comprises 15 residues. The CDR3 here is CASTETGLNTGELFF. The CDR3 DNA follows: TGTGCCAGCACGGAGACAGGGTTGAACACCGGGGAGCTGTTTTTT.

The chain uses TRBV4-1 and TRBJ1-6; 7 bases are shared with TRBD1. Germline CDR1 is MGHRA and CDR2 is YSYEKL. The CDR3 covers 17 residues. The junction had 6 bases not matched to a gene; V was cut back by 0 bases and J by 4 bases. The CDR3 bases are TGCGCCAGCAGCCAAGACAGGGGGTCCGCTTATAATTCACCCCTCCACTTT. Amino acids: CASSQDRGSAYNSPLHF.

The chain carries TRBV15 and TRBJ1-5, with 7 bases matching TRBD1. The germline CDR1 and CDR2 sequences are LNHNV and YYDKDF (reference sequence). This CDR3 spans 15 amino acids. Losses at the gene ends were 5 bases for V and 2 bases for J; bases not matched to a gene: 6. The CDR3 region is CATSSQGFGNQPQHF. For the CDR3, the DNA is TGTGCCACCAGCTCACAGGGGTTTGGCAATCAGCCCCAGCATTTT.

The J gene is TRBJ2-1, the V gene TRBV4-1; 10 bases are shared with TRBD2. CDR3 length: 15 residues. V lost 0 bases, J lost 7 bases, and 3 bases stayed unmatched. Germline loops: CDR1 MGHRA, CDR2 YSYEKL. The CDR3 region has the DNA TGCGCCAGCAGCCAAGAAGGACTAGCGGCTAATGAGCAGTTCTTC. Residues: CASSQEGLAANEQFF.

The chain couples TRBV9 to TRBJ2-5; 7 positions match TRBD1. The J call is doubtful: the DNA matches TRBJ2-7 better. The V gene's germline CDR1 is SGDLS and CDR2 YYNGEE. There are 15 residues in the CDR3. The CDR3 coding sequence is TGTGCCAGCAGCGTAGGGGTGGGACAGACGTACGAGCAGTACTTC. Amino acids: CASSVGVGQTYEQYF.

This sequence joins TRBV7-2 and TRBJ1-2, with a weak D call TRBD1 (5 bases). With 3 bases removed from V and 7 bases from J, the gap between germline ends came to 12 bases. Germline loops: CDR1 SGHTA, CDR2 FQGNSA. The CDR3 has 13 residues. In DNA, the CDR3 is TGTGCCAGCAGCTTTCCGGGGGGATCTGGCTACACCTTC. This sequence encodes CASSFPGGSGYTF.

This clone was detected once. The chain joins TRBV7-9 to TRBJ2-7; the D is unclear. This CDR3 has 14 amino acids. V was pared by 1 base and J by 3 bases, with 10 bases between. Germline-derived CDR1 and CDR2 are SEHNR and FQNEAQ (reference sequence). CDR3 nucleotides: TGTGCCAGCAGCTTAGGGGTGCAATTCTACGAGCAGTACTTC. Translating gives CASSLGVQFYEQYF. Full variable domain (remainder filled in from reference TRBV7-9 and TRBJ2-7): DTGVSQNPRHKITKRGQNVTFRCDPISEHNRLYWYRQTLGQGPEFLTYFQNEAQLEKSRLLSDRFSAERPKGSFSTLEIQRTEQGDSAMYLCASSLGVQFYEQYFGPGTRLTVT.

CDR3 bases: TGTGCCAGCAGTCAAGGGGGGGACTACGAGCAGTACTTC. Its translation is CASSQGGDYEQYF. J is TRBJ2-7 and V is TRBV6-6; D possibly corresponds to TRBD2 (7 bases). This CDR3 is built from 13 residues. Per germline, CDR1 MNHNY and CDR2 SVGAGI (reference sequence). Trimming pared 5 bases from V and 3 bases from J, leaving 11 bases between.

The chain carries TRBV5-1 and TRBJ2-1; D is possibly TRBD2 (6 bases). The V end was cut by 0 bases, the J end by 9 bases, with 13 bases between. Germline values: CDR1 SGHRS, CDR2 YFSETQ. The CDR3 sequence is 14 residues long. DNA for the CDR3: TGCGCCAGCAGCTTGGGACTAGACGGGAGTGAGCAGTTCTTC. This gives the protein CASSLGLDGSEQFF.

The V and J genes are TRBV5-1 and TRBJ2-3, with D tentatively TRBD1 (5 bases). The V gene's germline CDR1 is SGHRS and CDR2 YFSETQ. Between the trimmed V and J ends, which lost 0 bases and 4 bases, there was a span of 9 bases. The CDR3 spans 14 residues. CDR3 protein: CASSLEIGADTQYF. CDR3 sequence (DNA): TGCGCCAGCAGCTTGGAGATAGGGGCAGATACGCAGTATTTT.

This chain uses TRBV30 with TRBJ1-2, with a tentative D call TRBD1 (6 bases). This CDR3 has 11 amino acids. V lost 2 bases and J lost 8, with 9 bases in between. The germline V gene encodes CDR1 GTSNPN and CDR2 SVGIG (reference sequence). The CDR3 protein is CAWSIQGGYTF. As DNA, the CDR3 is TGTGCCTGGAGTATACAGGGCGGCTACACCTTC.

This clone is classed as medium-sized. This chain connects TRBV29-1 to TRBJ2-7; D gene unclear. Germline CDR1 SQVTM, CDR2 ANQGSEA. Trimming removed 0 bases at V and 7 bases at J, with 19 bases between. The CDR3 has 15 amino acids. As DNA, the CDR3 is TGCAGCGTTGAAGATCCTGCTCGGCTGGTCCCGGAGCAGTACTTC. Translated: CSVEDPARLVPEQYF.

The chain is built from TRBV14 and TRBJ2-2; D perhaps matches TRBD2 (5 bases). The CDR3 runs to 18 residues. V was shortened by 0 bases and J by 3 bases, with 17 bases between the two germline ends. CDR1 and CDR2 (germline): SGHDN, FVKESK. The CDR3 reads CASSQDYRPGFDTGELFF. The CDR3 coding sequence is TGTGCCAGCAGCCAAGATTATCGCCCGGGGTTCGACACCGGGGAGCTGTTTTTT.

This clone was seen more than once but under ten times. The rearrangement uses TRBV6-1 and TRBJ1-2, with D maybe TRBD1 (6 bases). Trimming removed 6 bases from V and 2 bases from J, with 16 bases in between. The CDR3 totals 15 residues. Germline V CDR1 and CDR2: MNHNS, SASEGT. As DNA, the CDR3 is TGTGCCAGCAGGGTCGGGGAAGGGGGAAACTATGGCTACACCTTC. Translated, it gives CASRVGEGGNYGYTF.

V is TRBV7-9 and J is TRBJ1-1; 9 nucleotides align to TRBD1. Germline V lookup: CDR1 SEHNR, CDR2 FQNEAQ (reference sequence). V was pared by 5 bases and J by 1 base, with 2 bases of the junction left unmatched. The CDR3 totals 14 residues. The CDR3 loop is CASSPTGGNTEAFF. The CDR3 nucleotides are TGTGCCAGCAGCCCGACAGGGGGGAACACTGAAGCTTTCTTT.

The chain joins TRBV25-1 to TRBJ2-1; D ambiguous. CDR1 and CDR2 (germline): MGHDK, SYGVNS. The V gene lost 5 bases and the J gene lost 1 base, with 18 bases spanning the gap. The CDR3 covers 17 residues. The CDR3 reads CASSSEVGFLSYNEQFF. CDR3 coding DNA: TGTGCCAGCAGTTCAGAGGTGGGGTTTTTATCCTACAATGAGCAGTTCTTC.

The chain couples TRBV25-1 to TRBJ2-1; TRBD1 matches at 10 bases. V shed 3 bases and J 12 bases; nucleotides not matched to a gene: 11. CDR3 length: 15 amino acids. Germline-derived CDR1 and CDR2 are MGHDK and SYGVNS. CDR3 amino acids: CASSDPGQGRGRQFF. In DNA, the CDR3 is TGTGCCAGCAGTGATCCGGGACAGGGGCGTGGGCGGCAGTTCTTC.

The CDR3 DNA reads TGTGCCAGCAGTTTAATAGCGGGGGTGGATGAGCAGTTCTTC. Residues: CASSLIAGVDEQFF. The chain combines TRBV27 with TRBJ2-1; the match to TRBD2 covers 9 bases. The CDR3 spans 14 residues. Germline CDR1 reads MNHEY; CDR2 reads SMNVEV (reference sequence). J gave up 8 bases and V 2 bases, and 4 bases lay outside the gene matches.

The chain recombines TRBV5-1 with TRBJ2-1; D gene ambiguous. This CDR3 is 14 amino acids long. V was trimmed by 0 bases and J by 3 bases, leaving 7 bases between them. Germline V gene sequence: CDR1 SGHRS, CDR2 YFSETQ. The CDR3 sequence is CASSLDSSYNEQFF. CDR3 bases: TGCGCCAGCAGCTTGGACAGCAGCTACAATGAGCAGTTCTTC.

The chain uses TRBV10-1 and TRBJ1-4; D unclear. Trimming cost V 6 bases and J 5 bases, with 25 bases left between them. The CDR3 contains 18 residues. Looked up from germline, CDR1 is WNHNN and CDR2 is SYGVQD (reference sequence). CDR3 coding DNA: TGCGCCAGCAGACTCTTTATGGCCCTTTTCGGCAGCAATGAAAAACTGTTTTTT. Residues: CASRLFMALFGSNEKLFF.

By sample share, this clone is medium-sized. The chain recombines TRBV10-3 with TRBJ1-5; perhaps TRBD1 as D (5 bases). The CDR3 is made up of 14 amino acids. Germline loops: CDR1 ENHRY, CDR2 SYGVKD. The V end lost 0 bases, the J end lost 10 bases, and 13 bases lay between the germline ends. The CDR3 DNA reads TGTGCCATCAGTGAGTCGGGGGGAGAGGGACCCCAGCATTTT. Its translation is CAISESGGEGPQHF.

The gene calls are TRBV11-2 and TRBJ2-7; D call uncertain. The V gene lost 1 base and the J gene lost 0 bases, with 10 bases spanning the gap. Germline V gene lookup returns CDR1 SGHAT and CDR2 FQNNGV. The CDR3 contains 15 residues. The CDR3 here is CASSLALDNSYEQYF. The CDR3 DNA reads TGTGCCAGCAGCTTAGCTCTAGATAACTCCTACGAGCAGTACTTC. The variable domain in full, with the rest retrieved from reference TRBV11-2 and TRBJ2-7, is EAGVAQSPRYKIIEKRQSVAFWCNPISGHATLYWYQQILGQGPKLLIQFQNNGVVDDSQLPKDRFSAERLKGVDSTLKIQPAKLEDSAVYLCASSLALDNSYEQYFGPGTRLTVT.